The sequence of this T cell receptor (beta chain) was determined in a study of blood T cell repertoires in COVID-19. Whole-study context: The study drew acute and convalescent COVID-19 samples from the United States, Italy and Spain. T cells, B-cell-depleted T cells, or PBMCs provided the cDNA or gDNA that served as material.

CDR3 length: 17 amino acids. Germline values: CDR1 SGHNT, CDR2 YYREEE (reference sequence). After removal of 3 bases from V and 3 bases from J, the junction contained 14 bases not matched to a gene. Original analysis: The assay estimated nucleated cells by amplifying reference gene primers. Data came from immunoSEQ multiplex PCR; TCRdb stores just in-frame clones and leaves some out. V and J calls plus clone size are reproduced from that table; the DNA served to infer D and trimming. The table lists roughly 160,000 clones, around 85% of them singletons. Enrollment of patients from Seattle took place during active infection, with longitudinal follow-up.

The chain joins TRBV5-4 to TRBJ2-5; 7 bases match TRBD1. The sequenced material came from peripheral blood. The receptor was derived from a man older than 75 with COVID-19, enrolled during active disease. CDR3 DNA sequence: TGTGCCAGCAGCTCGTTATACGAAACAGGGGCGAAAGAGACCCAGTACTTC. Amino acid sequence: CASSSLYETGAKETQYF.